This T cell receptor beta chain was observed in a study of T cells in Graves' hyperthyroidism and ophthalmopathy. Points from the study as a whole: A model of 13 V-J features distinguished ophthalmopathy from stable hyperthyroidism.

Per the germline V gene, CDR1 is MDHEN and CDR2 is SYDVKM. Trimming left V 3 bases short and J 11 bases short, with 16 bases between. The CDR3 loop spans 13 amino acids. This clonotype was counted many times. Antigen unknown. The source material, RNA transcripts, was used to amplify TCR beta CDR3 regions. TCR CDR3 regions were first amplified by RT-PCR with HTBI primers. TCRdb re-analysed the multiplex PCR reads in MiXCR, keeping a single row per CDR3 protein. The sample has about 520,000 distinct CDR3 sequences, around a quarter seen once; the top ten hold roughly 10%. The TCR was taken from a woman aged 25 to 39 with Graves' ophthalmopathy. Sequenced material: blood. This chain links TRBV28 with TRBJ2-5; D might be TRBD2 (7 bases). CDR3 nucleotide sequence: TGTGCCAGCAGTTTTGTAGGCGGGGGCCCACAGTACTTC. This codes for CASSFVGGGPQYF.